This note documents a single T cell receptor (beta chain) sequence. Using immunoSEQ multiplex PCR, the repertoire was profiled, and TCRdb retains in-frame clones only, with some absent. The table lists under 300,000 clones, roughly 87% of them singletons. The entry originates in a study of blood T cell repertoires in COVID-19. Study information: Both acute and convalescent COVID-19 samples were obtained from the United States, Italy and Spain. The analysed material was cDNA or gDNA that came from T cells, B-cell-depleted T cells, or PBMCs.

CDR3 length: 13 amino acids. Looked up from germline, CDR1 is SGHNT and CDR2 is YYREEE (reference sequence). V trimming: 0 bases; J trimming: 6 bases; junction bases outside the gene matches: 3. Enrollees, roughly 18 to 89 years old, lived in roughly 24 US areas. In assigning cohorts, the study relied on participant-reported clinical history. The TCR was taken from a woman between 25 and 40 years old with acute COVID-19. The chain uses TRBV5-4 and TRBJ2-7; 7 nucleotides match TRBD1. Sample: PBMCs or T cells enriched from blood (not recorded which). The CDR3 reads CASSLGQGGEQYF. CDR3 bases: TGTGCCAGCAGCTTGGGACAGGGTGGCGAGCAGTACTTC.